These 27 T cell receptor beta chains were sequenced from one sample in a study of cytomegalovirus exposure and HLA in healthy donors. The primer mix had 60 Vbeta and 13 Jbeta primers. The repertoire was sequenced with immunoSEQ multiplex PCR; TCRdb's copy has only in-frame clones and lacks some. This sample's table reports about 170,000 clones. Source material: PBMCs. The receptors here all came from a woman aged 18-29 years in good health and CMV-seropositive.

CDR3 residues: CASSALTGSSEQFF. The CDR3 DNA reads as TGTGCCAGCAGTGCCCTCACAGGGAGTAGCGAGCAGTTCTTC. The V call is TRBV2, the J call TRBJ2-1; perhaps TRBD1 as D (6 bases). V was pared by 4 bases and J by 10 bases, with 17 bases between. Germline CDR1 and CDR2: SNHLY and FYNNEI. The CDR3 covers 14 residues.

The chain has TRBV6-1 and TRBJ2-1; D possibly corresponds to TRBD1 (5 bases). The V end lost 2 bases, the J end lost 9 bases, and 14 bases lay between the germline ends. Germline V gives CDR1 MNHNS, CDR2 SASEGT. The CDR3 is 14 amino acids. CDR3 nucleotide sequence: TGTGCCAGCAGTGAACGGGCAGGGTTGGGTGAGCAGTTCTTC. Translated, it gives CASSERAGLGEQFF.

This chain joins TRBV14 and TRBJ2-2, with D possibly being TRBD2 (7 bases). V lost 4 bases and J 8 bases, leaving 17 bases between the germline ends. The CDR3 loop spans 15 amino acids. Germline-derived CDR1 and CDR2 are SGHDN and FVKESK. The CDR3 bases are TGTGCCAGCAGCCCGACGGGGGGCCCTCGAGGGGAGCTGTTTTTT. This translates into CASSPTGGPRGELFF. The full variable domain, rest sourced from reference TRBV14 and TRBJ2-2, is EAGVTQFPSHSVIEKGQTVTLRCDPISGHDNLYWYRRVMGKEIKFLLHFVKESKQDESGMPNNRFLAERTGGTYSTLKVQPAELEDSGVYFCASSPTGGPRGELFFGEGSRLTVL.

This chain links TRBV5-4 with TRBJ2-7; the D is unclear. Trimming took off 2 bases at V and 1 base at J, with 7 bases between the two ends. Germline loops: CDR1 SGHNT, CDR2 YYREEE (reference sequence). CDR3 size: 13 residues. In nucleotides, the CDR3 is TGTGCCAGCAGCTTCGACAAGTCCTACGAGCAGTACTTC. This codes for CASSFDKSYEQYF.

CDR3 bases: TGTGCCATCAGTCCGGGGGACAGACAGATGAAAAGGCTGTTTTTT. It codes for CAISPGDRQMKRLFF. The rearrangement joins TRBV10-3 to TRBJ1-4; 7 bases are a match to TRBD1. The V gene's germline CDR1 is ENHRY and CDR2 SYGVKD. V lost 5 bases and J lost 14; bases outside the gene matches: 17. This CDR3 contains 15 residues.

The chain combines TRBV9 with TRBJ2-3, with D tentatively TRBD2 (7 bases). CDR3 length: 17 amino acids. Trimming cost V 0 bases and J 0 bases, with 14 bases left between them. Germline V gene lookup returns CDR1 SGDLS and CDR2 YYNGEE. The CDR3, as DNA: TGTGCCAGCAGCGTAGCGGGGGGCCATACTAGCACAGATACGCAGTATTTT. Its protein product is CASSVAGGHTSTDTQYF.

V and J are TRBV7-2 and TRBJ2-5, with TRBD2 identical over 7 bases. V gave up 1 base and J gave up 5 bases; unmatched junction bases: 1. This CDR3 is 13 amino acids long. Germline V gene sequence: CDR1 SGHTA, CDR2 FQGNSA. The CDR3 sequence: CASSLVGGETQYF. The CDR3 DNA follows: TGTGCCAGCAGCTTAGTCGGGGGGGAGACCCAGTACTTC.

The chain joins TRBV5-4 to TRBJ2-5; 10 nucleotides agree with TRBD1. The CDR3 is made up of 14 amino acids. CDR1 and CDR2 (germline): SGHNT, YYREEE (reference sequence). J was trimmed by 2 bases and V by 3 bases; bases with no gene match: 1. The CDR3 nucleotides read TGTGCCAGCAGCTCGGGACAGGGGCAAGAGACCCAGTACTTC. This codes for CASSSGQGQETQYF.

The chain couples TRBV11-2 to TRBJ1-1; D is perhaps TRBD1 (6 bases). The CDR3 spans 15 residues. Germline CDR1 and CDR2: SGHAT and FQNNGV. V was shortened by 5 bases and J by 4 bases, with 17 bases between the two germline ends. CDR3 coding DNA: TGTGCCAGCAGCCCTATCCAGGGGAAGGGCACTGAAGCTTTCTTT. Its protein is CASSPIQGKGTEAFF.

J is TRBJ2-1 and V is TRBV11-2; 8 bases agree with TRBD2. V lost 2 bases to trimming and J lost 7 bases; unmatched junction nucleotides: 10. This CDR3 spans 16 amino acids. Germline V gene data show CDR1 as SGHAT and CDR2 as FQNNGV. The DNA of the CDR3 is TGTGCCAGCAGCTTAACCCCGAGCGGGAGAGGGAATGAGCAGTTCTTC. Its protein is CASSLTPSGRGNEQFF.

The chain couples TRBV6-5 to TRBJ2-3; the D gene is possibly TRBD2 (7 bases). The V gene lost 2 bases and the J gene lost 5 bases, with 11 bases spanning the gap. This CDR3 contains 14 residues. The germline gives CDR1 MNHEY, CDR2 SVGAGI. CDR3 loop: CASSYGGARDTQYF. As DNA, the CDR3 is TGTGCCAGCAGTTACGGGGGGGCTAGAGATACGCAGTATTTT.

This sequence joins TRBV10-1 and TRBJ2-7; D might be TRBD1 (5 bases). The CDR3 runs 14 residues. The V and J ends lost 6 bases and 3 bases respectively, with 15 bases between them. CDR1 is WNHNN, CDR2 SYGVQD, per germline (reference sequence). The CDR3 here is CASSKQEAIYEQYF. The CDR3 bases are TGCGCCAGCAGCAAACAGGAAGCAATCTACGAGCAGTACTTC.

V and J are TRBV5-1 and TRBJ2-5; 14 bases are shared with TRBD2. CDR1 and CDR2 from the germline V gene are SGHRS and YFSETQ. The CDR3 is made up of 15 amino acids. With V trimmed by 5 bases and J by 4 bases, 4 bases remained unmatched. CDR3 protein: CASRGTSGGGETQYF. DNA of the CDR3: TGCGCCAGCAGGGGGACTAGCGGGGGCGGAGAGACCCAGTACTTC. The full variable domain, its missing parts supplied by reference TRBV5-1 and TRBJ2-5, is KAGVTQTPRYLIKTRGQQVTLSCSPISGHRSVSWYQQTPGQGLQFLFEYFSETQRNKGNFPGRFSGRQFSNSRSEMNVSTLELGDSALYLCASRGTSGGGETQYFGPGTRLLVL.

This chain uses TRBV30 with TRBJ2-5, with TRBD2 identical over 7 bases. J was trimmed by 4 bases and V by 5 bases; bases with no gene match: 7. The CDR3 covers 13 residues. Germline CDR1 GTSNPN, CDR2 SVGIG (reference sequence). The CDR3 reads CAWLRGVGETQYF. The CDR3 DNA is TGTGCCTGGTTACGGGGGGTGGGAGAGACCCAGTACTTC.

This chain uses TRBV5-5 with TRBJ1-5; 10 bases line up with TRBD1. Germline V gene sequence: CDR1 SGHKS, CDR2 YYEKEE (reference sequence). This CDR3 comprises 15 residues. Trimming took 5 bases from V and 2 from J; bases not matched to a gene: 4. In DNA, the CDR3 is TGTGCCAGCAGGGCCGGGACAGGGGGCAATCAGCCCCAGCATTTT. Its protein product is CASRAGTGGNQPQHF.

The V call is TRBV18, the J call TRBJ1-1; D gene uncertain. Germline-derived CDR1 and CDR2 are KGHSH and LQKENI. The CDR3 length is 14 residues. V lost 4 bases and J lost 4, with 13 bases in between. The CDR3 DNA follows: TGTGCCAGCTCACAAGCGGGGAAGGGCACTGAAGCTTTCTTT. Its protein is CASSQAGKGTEAFF.

CDR3 bases: TGTGCCAGCACCAGCCGAGATGGGGGGGCGGAGACCCAGTACTTC. It codes for CASTSRDGGAETQYF. The chain carries TRBV6-1 and TRBJ2-5; D might be TRBD2 (7 bases). V shed 7 bases and J shed 5 bases, with 20 bases lying between them. From germline, CDR1 is MNHNS and CDR2 SASEGT. The CDR3 loop spans 15 amino acids.

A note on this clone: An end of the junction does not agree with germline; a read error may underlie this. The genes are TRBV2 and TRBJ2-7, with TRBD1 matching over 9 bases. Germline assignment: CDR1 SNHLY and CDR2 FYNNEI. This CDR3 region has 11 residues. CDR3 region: CASSNRDRVIF. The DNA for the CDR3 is TGTGCCAGCAGTAACCGGGACAGGGTGATCTTC.

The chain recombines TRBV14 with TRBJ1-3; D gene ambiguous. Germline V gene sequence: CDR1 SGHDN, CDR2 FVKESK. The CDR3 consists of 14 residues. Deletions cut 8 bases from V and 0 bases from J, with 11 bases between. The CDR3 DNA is TGTGCCAGCGGCGGAGGGAGCTCTGGAAACACCATATATTTT. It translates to CASGGGSSGNTIYF. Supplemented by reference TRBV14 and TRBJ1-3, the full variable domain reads EAGVTQFPSHSVIEKGQTVTLRCDPISGHDNLYWYRRVMGKEIKFLLHFVKESKQDESGMPNNRFLAERTGGTYSTLKVQPAELEDSGVYFCASGGGSSGNTIYFGEGSWLTVV.

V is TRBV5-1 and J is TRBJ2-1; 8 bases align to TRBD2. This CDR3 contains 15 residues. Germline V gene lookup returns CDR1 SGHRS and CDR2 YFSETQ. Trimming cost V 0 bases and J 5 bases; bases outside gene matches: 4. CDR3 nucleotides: TGCGCCAGCAGCTTGGGGTTAGCGGGGAACAATGAGCAGTTCTTC. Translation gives CASSLGLAGNNEQFF. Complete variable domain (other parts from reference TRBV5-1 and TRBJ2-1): KAGVTQTPRYLIKTRGQQVTLSCSPISGHRSVSWYQQTPGQGLQFLFEYFSETQRNKGNFPGRFSGRQFSNSRSEMNVSTLELGDSALYLCASSLGLAGNNEQFFGPGTRLTVL.

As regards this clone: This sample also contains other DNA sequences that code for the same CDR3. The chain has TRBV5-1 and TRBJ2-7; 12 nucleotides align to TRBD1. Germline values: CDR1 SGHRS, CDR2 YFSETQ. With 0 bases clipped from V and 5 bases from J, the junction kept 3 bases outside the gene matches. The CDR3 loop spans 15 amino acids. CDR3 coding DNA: TGCGCCAGCAGCTTGGTGGGACAGGGGGCTCACGAGCAGTACTTC. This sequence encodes CASSLVGQGAHEQYF.

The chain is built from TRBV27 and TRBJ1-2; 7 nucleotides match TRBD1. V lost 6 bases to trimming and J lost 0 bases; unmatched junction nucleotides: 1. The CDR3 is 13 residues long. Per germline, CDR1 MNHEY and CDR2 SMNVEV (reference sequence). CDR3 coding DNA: TGTGCCAGCAGGGGACAGACTAACTATGGCTACACCTTC. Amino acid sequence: CASRGQTNYGYTF.

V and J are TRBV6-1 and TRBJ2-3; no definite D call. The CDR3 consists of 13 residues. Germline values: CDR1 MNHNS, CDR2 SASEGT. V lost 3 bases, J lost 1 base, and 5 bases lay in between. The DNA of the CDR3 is TGTGCCAGCAGTGACCCTGGCACAGATACGCAGTATTTT. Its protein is CASSDPGTDTQYF.

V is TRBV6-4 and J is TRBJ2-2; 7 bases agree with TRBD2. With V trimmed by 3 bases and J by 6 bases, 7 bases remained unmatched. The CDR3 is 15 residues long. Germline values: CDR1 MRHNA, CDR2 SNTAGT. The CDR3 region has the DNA TGTGCCAGCAGTGAATCGGGGGGTGTTGCCGGGGAGCTGTTTTTT. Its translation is CASSESGGVAGELFF.

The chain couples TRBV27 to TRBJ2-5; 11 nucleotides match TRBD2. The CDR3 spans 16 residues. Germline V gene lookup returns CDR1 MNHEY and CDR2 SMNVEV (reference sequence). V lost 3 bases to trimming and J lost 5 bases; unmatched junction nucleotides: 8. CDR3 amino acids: CASSLATSGTLETQYF. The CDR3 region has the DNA TGTGCCAGCAGTTTGGCGACTAGCGGGACGCTCGAGACCCAGTACTTC.

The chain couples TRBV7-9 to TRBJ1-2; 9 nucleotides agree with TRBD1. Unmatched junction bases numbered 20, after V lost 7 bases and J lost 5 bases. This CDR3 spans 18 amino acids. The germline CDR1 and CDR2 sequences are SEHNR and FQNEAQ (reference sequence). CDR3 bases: TGTGCCAGCACCCTAACGATATCCGGCAGGGACAGGGAGTATGGCTACACCTTC. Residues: CASTLTISGRDREYGYTF. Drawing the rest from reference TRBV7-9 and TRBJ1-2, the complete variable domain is DTGVSQNPRHKITKRGQNVTFRCDPISEHNRLYWYRQTLGQGPEFLTYFQNEAQLEKSRLLSDRFSAERPKGSFSTLEIQRTEQGDSAMYLCASTLTISGRDREYGYTFGSGTRLTVV.

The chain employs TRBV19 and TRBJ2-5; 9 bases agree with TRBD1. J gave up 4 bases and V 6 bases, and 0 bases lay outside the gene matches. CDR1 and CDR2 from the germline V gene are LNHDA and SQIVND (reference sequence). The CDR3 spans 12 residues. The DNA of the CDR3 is TGTGCCAGTAGGGGACAGGGAGAGACCCAGTACTTC. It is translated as CASRGQGETQYF.